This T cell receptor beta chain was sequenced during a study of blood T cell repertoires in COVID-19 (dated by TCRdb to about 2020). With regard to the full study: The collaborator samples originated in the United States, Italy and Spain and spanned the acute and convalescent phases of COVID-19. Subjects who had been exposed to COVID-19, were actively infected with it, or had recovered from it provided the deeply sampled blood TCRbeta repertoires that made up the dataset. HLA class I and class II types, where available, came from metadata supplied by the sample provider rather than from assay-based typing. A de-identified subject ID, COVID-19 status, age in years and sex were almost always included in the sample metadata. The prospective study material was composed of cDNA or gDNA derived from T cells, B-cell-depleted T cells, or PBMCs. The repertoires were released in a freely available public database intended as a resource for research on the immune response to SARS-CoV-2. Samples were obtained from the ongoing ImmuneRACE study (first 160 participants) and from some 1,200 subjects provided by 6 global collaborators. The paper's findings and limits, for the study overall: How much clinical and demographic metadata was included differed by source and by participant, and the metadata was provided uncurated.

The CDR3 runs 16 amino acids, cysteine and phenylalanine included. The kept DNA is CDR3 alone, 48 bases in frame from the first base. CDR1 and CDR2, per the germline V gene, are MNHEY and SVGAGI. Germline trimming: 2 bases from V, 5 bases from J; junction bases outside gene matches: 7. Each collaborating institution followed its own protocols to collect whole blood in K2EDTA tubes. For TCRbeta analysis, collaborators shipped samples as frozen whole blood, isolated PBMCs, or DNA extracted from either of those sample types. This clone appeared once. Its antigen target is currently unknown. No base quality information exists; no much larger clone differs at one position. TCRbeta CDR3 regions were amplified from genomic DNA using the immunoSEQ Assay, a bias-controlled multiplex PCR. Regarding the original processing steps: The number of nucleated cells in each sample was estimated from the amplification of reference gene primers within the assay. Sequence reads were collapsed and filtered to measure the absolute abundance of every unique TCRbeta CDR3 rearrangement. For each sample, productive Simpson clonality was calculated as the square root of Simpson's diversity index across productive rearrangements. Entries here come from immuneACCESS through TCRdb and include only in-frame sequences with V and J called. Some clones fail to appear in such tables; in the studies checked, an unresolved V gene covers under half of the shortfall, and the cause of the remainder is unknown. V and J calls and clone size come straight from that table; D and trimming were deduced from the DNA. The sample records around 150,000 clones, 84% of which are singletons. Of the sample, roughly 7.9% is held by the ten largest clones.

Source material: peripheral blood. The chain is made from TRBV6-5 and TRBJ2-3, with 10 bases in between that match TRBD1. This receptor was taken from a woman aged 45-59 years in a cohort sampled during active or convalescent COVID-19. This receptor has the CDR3 CASSYAGTGDLDTQYF. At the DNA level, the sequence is TGTGCCAGCAGTTACGCCGGGACAGGGGACCTAGATACGCAGTATTTT.